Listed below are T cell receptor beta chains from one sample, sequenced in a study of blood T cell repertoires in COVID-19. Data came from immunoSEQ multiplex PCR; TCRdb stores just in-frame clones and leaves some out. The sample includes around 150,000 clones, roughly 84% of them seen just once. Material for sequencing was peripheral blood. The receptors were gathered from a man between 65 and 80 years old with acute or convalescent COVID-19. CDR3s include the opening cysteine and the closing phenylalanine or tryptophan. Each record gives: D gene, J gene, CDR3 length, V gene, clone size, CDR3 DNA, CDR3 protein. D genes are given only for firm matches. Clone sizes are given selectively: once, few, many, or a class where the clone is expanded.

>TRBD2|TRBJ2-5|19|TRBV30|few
TGTGCCTGGAGTGGCGGGAGACTAGCGGGGCCCCGGCGGTGGGAGACCCAGTACTTC
CAWSGGRLAGPRRWETQYF
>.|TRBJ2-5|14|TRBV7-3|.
TGTGCCAGCAGCTTAACCGGCGGTCAAGAGACCCAGTACTTC
CASSLTGGQETQYF
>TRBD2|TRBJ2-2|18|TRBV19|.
TGTGCCAGTAGTATAGGAGCTAGCGGGAGTCCGAACACCGGGGAGCTGTTTTTT
CASSIGASGSPNTGELFF
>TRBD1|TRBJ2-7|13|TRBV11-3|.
TGTGCCAGCAGTTCCGACAGGGTTGGAGAGCAGTACTTC
CASSSDRVGEQYF
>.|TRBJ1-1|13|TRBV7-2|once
TGTGCCAGCAGCTTACAGGCATACACTGAAGCTTTCTTT
CASSLQAYTEAFF
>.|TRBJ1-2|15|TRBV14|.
TGTGCCAGCAGCCAGCAGACACGTCAACTCTATGGCTACACCTTC
CASSQQTRQLYGYTF
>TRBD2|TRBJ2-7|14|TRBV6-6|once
TGTGCCAGCAGTTATACCGGGACTAGTTCCGAGCAGTACTTC
CASSYTGTSSEQYF
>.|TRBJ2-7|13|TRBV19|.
TGTGCCACCTCGGGACTGGGGGACTACGAGCAGTACTTC
CATSGLGDYEQYF
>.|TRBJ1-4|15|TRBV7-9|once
TGTGCCAGCAGCTTAGGTGTTACAACTAATGAAAAACTGTTTTTT
CASSLGVTTNEKLFF
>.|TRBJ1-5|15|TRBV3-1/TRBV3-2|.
TGTGCCAGCAGCCCGACAGGTTATAGCAATCAGCCCCAGCATTTT
CASSPTGYSNQPQHF
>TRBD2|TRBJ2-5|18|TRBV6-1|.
TGTGCCAGCAGTGAAGGAGGGACTAGCGGGACCCTCCGGGAGACCCAGTACTTC
CASSEGGTSGTLRETQYF
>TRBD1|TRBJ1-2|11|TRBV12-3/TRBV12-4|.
TGTGCCAGCTGGGCAGGGGGTAGCTACACCTTC
CASWAGGSYTF
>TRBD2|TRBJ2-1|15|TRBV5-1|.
TGCGCCAGCAGACCTACTAGCGGGGGGGTCAATGAGCAGTTCTTC
CASRPTSGGVNEQFF
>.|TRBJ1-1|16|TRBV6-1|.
TGTGCCAGCAGTGAAGCTGTTAGAGTCTCCAACACTGAAGCTTTCTTT
CASSEAVRVSNTEAFF
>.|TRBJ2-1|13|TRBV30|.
TGTGCCTGGAATCAGCCAGGGTACAATGAGCAGTTCTTC
CAWNQPGYNEQFF
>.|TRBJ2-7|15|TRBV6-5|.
TGTGCCAGCAGCGTAAACACCCTCAGCTCCTACGAGCAGTACTTC
CASSVNTLSSYEQYF
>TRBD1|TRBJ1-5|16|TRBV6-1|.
TGTGCCAGCAGTGGACCGGGACAGGGGGCCGGACAGCCCCAGCATTTT
CASSGPGQGAGQPQHF
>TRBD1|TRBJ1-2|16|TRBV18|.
TGTGCCAGCTCACCATGGACAGGGGACGATTGGGATGGCTACACCTTC
CASSPWTGDDWDGYTF
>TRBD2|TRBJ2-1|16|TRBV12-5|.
TGTGCTAGTGGTGGGACTAGCGGGGGGCCATACAATGAGCAGTTCTTC
CASGGTSGGPYNEQFF
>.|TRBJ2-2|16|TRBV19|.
TGTGCCAGTAGTACCCGACAGATCGTGAACACCGGGGAGCTGTTTTTT
CASSTRQIVNTGELFF
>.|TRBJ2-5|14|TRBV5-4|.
TGTGCCAGCAGCGGCGCGGCGGGCCAAGAGACCCAGTACTTC
CASSGAAGQETQYF
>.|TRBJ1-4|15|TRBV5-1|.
TGCGCCAGCAGCGCCCAGGTCGATTCTAATGAAAAACTGTTTTTT
CASSAQVDSNEKLFF
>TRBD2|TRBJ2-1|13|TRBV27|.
TGTGCCAGCAGGGCCAGCGGGGGTAATGAGCAGTTCTTC
CASRASGGNEQFF
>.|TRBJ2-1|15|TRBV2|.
TGTGCCAGCACCCGATCCAATACCGGTGACAATGAGCAGTTCTTC
CASTRSNTGDNEQFF
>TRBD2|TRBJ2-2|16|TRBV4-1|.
TGCGCCAGCAGCTCGTTGGCGAGCGGGAATACCGGGGAGCTGTTTTTT
CASSSLASGNTGELFF
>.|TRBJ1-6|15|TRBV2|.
TGTGCCAGCAGTGAGGGTGTCGGGGGGAATTCACCCCTCCACTTT
CASSEGVGGNSPLHF
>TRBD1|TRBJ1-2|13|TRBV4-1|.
TGCGCCAGCAGCCTCAGGGACAGGGGAGGCTACACCTTC
CASSLRDRGGYTF
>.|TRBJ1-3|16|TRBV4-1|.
TGCGCCAGCAGCCAAGACTCCAGGGTGAAAGGAAACACCATATATTTT
CASSQDSRVKGNTIYF
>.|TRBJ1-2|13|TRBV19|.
TGTGCCAGTAGTCCCCCAGGGATCTATGGCTACACCTTC
CASSPPGIYGYTF
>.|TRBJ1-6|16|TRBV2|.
TGTGCCAGCAGTGATATGAAGGTGAGGAATTATTCACCCCTCCACTTT
CASSDMKVRNYSPLHF
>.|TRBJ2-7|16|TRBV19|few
TGTGCCAGTAGTCCCCAGTACATCAGGTCCTCCTACGAGCAGTACTTC
CASSPQYIRSSYEQYF
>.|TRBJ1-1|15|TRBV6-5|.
TGTGCCAGCAGTTACTATACAGGGACGGACACTGAAGCTTTCTTT
CASSYYTGTDTEAFF
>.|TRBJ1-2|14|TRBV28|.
TGTGCCAGCAGCTTAGAGGCACCGCACTATGGCTACACCTTC
CASSLEAPHYGYTF